These T cell receptor beta chains were read from a single sample in a study of blood T cell repertoires in COVID-19. The method was immunoSEQ multiplex PCR; TCRdb's version includes in-frame clones alone and lacks a portion of them. The data contain roughly 150,000 clones, about 90% of them singletons. The sequenced sample consisted of peripheral blood. Receptors were obtained from a woman of 80 years or more with acute or convalescent COVID-19. The CDR3 runs from the conserved cysteine through the conserved F or W. Each record gives: J gene, V gene, clone size, D gene, CDR3 DNA, CDR3 protein. A D gene is named only where the DNA matches it firmly. The size entry is marked missing in some rows and otherwise reads once, few, many or a size class.

TRBJ1-2 TRBV6-5 . . TGTGCCAGCACCGTACTACAGGGAAACGGCTACACCTTC CASTVLQGNGYTF
TRBJ2-7 TRBV6-2/TRBV6-3 . . TGTGCCAGCAGTTACTCTAGGAAAACAGCCTACGAGCAGTACTTC CASSYSRKTAYEQYF
TRBJ1-2 TRBV5-3 . TRBD1 TGTGCCAGAAGCCCCGGGACAGGGTTGGGCGGCTACACCTTC CARSPGTGLGGYTF
TRBJ2-4 TRBV5-5 . TRBD2 TGTGCCAGCAGCTCGGGACTAGCGGGGTTGAACATTCAGTACTTC CASSSGLAGLNIQYF
TRBJ2-1 TRBV7-8 . TRBD2 TGTGCCAGCAGCCAAGCGGGGGCCCTTTACAATGAGCAGTTCTTC CASSQAGALYNEQFF
TRBJ1-4 TRBV13 . . TGTGCCAGCAGCCTATCGTTTAAGGAGAATGAAAAACTGTTTTTT CASSLSFKENEKLFF
TRBJ2-7 TRBV9 few TRBD2 TGTGCCAGCAGCGTAGCCAGCGGGGGAGAACCCTACGAGCAGTACTTC CASSVASGGEPYEQYF
TRBJ1-1 TRBV21-1 . . TGTGCCAGCAGCAAATTGAGCACTACCTTT CASSKLSTTF
TRBJ1-1 TRBV9 few . TGTGCCAGCTCCAAGACCTCCCAGGTTTTCTTT CASSKTSQVFF
TRBJ1-2 TRBV5-4 . . TGTGCCAGCAGCTTTCCGGGGAGGATTTATGGCTACACCTTC CASSFPGRIYGYTF
TRBJ1-1 TRBV11-3 . . TGTGCCAGCAGCTTGCAGGGCACGAACACTGAAGCTTTCTTT CASSLQGTNTEAFF
TRBJ2-1 TRBV3-1/TRBV3-2 . . TGTGCCAGCAGCCAAGGTCGGGGGGAGCAGTTCTTC CASSQGRGEQFF
TRBJ2-3 TRBV6-5 . . TGTGCCAGCAGTTACTCGGGCGGGGAGCTCACAGATACGCAGTATTTT CASSYSGGELTDTQYF
TRBJ2-3 TRBV5-1 . TRBD2 TGCGCCAGCAGCCTTTTAGCGGGGGGACAAGATACGCAGTATTTT CASSLLAGGQDTQYF
TRBJ1-5 TRBV19 . TRBD1 TGTGCCAGTAGGCACCGGGACAGCAACAATCAGCCCCAGCATTTT CASRHRDSNNQPQHF
TRBJ1-2 TRBV12-5 . . TGTGCTAGTGGTTTGGTATCGTTTGGGCAGGACTATGGCTACACCTTC CASGLVSFGQDYGYTF
TRBJ1-1 TRBV6-2/TRBV6-3 . . TGTGCCAGCAGTTACCCCCCAGGTATGAACACTGAAGCTTTCTTT CASSYPPGMNTEAFF
TRBJ1-2 TRBV3-1/TRBV3-2 . . TGTGCCAGCAGCCAACAGGGGCTCTATGGCTACACCTTC CASSQQGLYGYTF
TRBJ1-2 TRBV5-4 once . TGTGCCAGCAGCCCTGACAGTAACTATGGCTACACCTTC CASSPDSNYGYTF
TRBJ2-2 TRBV28 . TRBD2 TGTGCCAGCAGTTTCGGGACTAGCGGGACCGGGGAGCTGTTTTTT CASSFGTSGTGELFF
TRBJ2-5 TRBV7-2 . TRBD2 TGTGCCAGCAGCTTAACACGGGGGGGCCTGTCCCAGTACTTC CASSLTRGGLSQYF
TRBJ2-2 TRBV6-1 . TRBD1 TGTGCCAGCAGTGAAGCGCTTAGGATGACAGGGAGATCCGGGGAGCTGTTTTTT CASSEALRMTGRSGELFF
TRBJ1-1 TRBV5-6 . . TGTGCCAGCAGCCCCTCGGGGGGGTCTAGGCCTGAAGCTTTCTTT CASSPSGGSRPEAFF
TRBJ1-5 TRBV4-1 . . TGCGCCAGCAGGGCGACAGAACATAGCAATCAGCCCCAGCATTTT CASRATEHSNQPQHF
TRBJ2-1 TRBV5-4 . . TGTGCCAGCAGCACCGGGACACACTACAATGAGCAGTTCTTC CASSTGTHYNEQFF
TRBJ2-7 TRBV4-3 once . TGCGCCAGCAGCCAGAACGCCGGACTGGGCTCCTACGAGCAGTACTTC CASSQNAGLGSYEQYF
TRBJ1-1 TRBV4-2 once . TGTGCCAGCAGCCAAAGCAGCCGGGACACTGAAGCTTTCTTT CASSQSSRDTEAFF
TRBJ1-5 TRBV10-3 . . TGTGCCATCAGGCCGGGGGACAATCAGCCCCAGCATTTT CAIRPGDNQPQHF
TRBJ1-2 TRBV29-1 . TRBD1 TGCAGCGTTGCGAGACAGGGGAAGGGTGGCTACACCTTC CSVARQGKGGYTF
TRBJ1-4 TRBV29-1 once TRBD1 TGCAGCGTTACGGACAGGGTTGGAGAAAAACTGTTTTTT CSVTDRVGEKLFF
TRBJ2-3 TRBV5-1 once TRBD2 TGCGCCAGCAGCCCTCGACGCGGGGGGGATACGCAGTATTTT CASSPRRGGDTQYF
TRBJ2-3 TRBV18 . TRBD2 TGTGCCAGCTCAGCTAGACTAGCGGGGGACACAGATACGCAGTATTTT CASSARLAGDTDTQYF
TRBJ1-2 TRBV5-1 . . TGCGCCAGCAGCCCAATGGGCCAGTCACTCGGCTACACCTTC CASSPMGQSLGYTF
TRBJ2-2 TRBV7-3 once . TGTGCCAGCAGCCGACAGATGAACACCGGGGAGCTGTTTTTT CASSRQMNTGELFF
TRBJ1-2 TRBV5-6 . TRBD1 TGTGCCAGCAGCGGGGGGACAGGAGCTAACTATGGCTACACCTTC CASSGGTGANYGYTF
TRBJ2-1 TRBV4-2 . TRBD2 TGTGCCAGCAGCCAAGCCCATTATAGCGGGGAGGGTTACAATGAGCAGTTCTTC CASSQAHYSGEGYNEQFF
TRBJ1-2 TRBV6-5 . . TGTGCCAGCAGTTTTGAGGGGGGGAATGGCTACACCTTC CASSFEGGNGYTF
TRBJ1-4 TRBV5-1 once TRBD1 TGCGCCAGCAGCTTGCCAGGGGGTGGTGAAAAACTGTTTTTT CASSLPGGGEKLFF
TRBJ1-1 TRBV5-1 . . TGCGCCAGCAGCGCAGGGGTTAGAGCTTTCTTT CASSAGVRAFF
TRBJ2-3 TRBV27 once TRBD2 TGTGCCAGCAGTTTATACCCCTTAGTATCAGCGGGGGGGCCAGTAGATACGCAGTATTTT CASSLYPLVSAGGPVDTQYF
TRBJ1-5 TRBV7-8 . TRBD1 TGTGCCAGCAGCACGATCGGACAGGGTCCTAATCAGCCCCAGCATTTT CASSTIGQGPNQPQHF
TRBJ2-1 TRBV18 . TRBD2 TGTGCCAGCTCACCCGGGGGACTAGCGGGGGGGAAGGAGCAGTTCTTC CASSPGGLAGGKEQFF
TRBJ2-1 TRBV2 . TRBD2 TGTGCCAGCACCTCACTAGCGGGGTCCTACAATGAGCAGTTCTTC CASTSLAGSYNEQFF
TRBJ1-6 TRBV25-1 . . TGTGCCAGCAGTGAACTGGGGACATATAATTCACCCCTCCACTTT CASSELGTYNSPLHF
TRBJ2-3 TRBV6-5 . TRBD2 TGTGCCAGCACTTGGACTAGCGGGCACGCAGATACGCAGTATTTT CASTWTSGHADTQYF
TRBJ2-3 TRBV5-1 few TRBD2 TGCGCCAGCAGCAAACTAGCGGCCGAAGATACGCAGTATTTT CASSKLAAEDTQYF